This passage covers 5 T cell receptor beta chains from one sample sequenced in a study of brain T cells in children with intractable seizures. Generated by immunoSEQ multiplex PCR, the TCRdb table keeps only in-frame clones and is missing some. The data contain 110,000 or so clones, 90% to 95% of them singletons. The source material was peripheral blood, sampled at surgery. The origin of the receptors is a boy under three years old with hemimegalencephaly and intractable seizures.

The CDR3 is CASSPDHTLAEPSYEQYF. The CDR3 DNA is TGTGCCAGCAGCCCCGACCACACCCTAGCGGAGCCGTCATACGAGCAGTACTTC. This chain connects TRBV7-9 to TRBJ2-7; 7 positions agree with TRBD2. This CDR3 region has 18 residues. Germline V CDR1 and CDR2: SEHNR, FQNEAQ (reference sequence). J lost 4 bases, V lost 5 bases, and 20 bases had no gene match.

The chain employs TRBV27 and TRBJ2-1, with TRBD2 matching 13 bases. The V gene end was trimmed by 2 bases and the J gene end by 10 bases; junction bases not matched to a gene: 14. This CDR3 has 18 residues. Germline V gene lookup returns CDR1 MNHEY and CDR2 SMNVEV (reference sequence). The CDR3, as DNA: TGTGCCAGCAGTTTAGTCGCCCCGGGACTAGCGGGATCACAGGAGCAGTTCTTC. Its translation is CASSLVAPGLAGSQEQFF.

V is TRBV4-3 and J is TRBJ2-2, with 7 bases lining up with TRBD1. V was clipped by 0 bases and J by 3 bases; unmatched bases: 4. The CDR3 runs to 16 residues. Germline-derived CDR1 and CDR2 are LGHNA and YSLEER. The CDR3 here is CASSQDSTGDTGELFF. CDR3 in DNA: TGCGCCAGCAGCCAAGATTCAACAGGGGACACCGGGGAGCTGTTTTTT.

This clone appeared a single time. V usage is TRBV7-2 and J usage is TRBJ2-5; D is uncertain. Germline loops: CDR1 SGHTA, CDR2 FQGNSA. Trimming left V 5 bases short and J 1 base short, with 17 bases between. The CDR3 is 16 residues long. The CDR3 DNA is TGTGCCAGCAGCGAGATTTGGACCAACCCCCAAGAGACCCAGTACTTC. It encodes CASSEIWTNPQETQYF.

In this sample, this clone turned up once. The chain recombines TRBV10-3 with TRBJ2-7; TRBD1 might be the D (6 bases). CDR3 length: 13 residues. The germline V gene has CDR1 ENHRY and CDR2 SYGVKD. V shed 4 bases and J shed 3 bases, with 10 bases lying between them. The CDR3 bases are TGTGCCATCAGTGTACGGACAGACTACGAGCAGTACTTC. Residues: CAISVRTDYEQYF.